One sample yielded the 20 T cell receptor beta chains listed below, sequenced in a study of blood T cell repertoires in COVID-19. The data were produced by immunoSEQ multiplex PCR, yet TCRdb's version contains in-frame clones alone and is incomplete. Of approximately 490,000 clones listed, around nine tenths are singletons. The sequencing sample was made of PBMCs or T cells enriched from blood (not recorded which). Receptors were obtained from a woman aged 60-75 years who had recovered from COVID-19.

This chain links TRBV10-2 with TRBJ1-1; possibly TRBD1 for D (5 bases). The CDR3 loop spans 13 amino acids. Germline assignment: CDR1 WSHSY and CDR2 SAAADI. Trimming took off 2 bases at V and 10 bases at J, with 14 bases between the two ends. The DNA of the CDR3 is TGCGCCAGCAGTGAGACCCCGGGACTCGGAGCTTTCTTT. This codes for CASSETPGLGAFF.

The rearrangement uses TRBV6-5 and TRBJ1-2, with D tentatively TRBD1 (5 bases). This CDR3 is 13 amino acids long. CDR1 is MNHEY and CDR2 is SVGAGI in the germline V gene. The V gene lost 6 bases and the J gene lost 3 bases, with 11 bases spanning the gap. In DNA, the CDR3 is TGTGCCAGCAGCCCCGGCAGGGACTATGGCTACACCTTC. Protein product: CASSPGRDYGYTF.

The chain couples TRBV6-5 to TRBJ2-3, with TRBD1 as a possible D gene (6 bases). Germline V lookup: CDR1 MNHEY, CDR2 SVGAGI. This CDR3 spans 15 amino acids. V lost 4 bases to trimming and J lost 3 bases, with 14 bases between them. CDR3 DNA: TGTGCCAGCAGTTCACAGGGAACTGGAACAGATACGCAGTATTTT. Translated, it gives CASSSQGTGTDTQYF.

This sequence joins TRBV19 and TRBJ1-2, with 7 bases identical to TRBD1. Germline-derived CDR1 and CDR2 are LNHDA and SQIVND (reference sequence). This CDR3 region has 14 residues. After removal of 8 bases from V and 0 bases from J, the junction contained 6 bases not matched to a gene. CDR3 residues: CASRETGTNYGYTF. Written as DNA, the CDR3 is TGTGCCAGTCGCGAGACAGGGACTAACTATGGCTACACCTTC.

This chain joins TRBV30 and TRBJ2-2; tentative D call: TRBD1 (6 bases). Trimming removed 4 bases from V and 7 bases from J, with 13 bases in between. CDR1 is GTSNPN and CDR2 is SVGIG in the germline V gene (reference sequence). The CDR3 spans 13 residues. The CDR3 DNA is TGTGCCTGGAAGCAGGGGTCAGGCGGGGAGCTGTTTTTT. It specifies CAWKQGSGGELFF.

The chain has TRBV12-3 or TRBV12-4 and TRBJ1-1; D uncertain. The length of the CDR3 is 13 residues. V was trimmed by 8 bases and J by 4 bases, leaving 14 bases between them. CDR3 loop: CASHLEGITEAFF. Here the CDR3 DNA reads TGTGCCAGCCACCTGGAGGGAATCACTGAAGCTTTCTTT.

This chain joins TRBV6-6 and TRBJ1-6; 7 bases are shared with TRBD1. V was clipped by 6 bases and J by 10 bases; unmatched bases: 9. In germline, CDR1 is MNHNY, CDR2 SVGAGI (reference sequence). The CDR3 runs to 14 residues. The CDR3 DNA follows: TGTGCCAGCAGCGGTACGACAGGGATATCACCCCTCCACTTT. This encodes CASSGTTGISPLHF.

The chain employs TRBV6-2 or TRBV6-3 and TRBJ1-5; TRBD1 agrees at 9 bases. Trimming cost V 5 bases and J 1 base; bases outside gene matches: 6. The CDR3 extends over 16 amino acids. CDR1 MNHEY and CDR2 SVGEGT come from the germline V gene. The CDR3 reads CASSLRTGESNQPQHF. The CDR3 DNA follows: TGTGCCAGCAGTCTCCGGACAGGGGAGAGCAATCAGCCCCAGCATTTT.

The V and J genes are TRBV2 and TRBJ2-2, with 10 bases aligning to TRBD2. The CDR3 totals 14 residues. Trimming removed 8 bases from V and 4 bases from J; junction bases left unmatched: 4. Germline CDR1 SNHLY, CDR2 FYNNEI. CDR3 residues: CASAGLASTGELFF. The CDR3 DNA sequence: TGTGCCAGCGCGGGACTAGCGAGCACCGGGGAGCTGTTTTTT.

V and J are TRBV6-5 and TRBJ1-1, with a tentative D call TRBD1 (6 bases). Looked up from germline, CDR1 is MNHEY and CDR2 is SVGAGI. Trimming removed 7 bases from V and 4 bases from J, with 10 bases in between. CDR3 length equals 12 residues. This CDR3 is CASIFRGTEAFF. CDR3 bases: TGTGCCAGCATTTTCAGGGGCACTGAAGCTTTCTTT.

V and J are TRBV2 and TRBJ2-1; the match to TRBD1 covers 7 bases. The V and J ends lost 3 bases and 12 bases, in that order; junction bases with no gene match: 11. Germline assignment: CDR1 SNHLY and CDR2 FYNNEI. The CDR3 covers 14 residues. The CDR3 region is CASSDLTGPYGQFF. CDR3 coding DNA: TGTGCCAGCAGTGATCTGACAGGGCCCTATGGGCAGTTCTTC.

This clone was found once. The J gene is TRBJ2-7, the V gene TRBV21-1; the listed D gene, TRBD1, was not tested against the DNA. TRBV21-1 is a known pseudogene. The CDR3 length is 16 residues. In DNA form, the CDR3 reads TGTGCCAGCAGCAACTCGGGCAGGGGGGACTCCTACGAGCAGTACGTC. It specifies CASSNSGRGDSYEQYV.

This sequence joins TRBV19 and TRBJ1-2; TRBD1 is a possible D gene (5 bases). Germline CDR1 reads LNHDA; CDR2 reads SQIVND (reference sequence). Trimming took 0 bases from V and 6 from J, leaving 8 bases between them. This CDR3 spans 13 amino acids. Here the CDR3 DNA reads TGTGCCAGTAGTATAGAGTACAGGAATGGCTACACCTTC. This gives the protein CASSIEYRNGYTF. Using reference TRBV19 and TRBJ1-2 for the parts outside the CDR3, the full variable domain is DGGITQSPKYLFRKEGQNVTLSCEQNLNHDAMYWYRQDPGQGLRLIYYSQIVNDFQKGDIAEGYSVSREKKESFPLTVTSAQKNPTAFYLCASSIEYRNGYTFGSGTRLTVV.

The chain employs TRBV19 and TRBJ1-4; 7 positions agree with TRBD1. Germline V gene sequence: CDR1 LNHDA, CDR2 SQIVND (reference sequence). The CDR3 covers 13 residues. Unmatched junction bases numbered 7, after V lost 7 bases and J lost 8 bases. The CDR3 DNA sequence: TGTGCCAGTAAGGGGGCGACAAGAGAAAAACTGTTTTTT. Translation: CASKGATREKLFF. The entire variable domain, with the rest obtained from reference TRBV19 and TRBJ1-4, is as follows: DGGITQSPKYLFRKEGQNVTLSCEQNLNHDAMYWYRQDPGQGLRLIYYSQIVNDFQKGDIAEGYSVSREKKESFPLTVTSAQKNPTAFYLCASKGATREKLFFGSGTQLSVL.

CDR3 amino acids: CASSQEWGGRTDTQYF. Written as DNA, the CDR3 is TGTGCCAGCAGCCAAGAATGGGGGGGCAGAACAGATACGCAGTATTTT. The V call is TRBV3-1 (or the pseudogene TRBV3-2), the J call TRBJ2-3; D is possibly TRBD2 (7 bases). The CDR3 contains 16 residues. Trimming shortened V by 0 bases and J by 3 bases, and 13 bases separated the two germline ends. The V gene's germline CDR1 is LGHDT and CDR2 YNNKEL (reference sequence).

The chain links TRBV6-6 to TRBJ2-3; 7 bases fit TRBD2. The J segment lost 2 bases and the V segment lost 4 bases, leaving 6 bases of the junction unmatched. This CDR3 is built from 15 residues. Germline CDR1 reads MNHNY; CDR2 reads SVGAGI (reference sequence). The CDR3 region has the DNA TGTGCCAGCAGTTGGGAGACTAGCCCCACAGATACGCAGTATTTT. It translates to CASSWETSPTDTQYF.

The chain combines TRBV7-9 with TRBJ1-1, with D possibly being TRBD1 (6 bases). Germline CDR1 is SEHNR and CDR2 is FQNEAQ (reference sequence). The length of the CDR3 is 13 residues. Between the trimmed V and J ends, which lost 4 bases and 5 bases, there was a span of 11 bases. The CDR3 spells CASSSTGVTEAFF. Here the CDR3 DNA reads TGTGCCAGCAGCTCGACAGGAGTGACTGAAGCTTTCTTT.

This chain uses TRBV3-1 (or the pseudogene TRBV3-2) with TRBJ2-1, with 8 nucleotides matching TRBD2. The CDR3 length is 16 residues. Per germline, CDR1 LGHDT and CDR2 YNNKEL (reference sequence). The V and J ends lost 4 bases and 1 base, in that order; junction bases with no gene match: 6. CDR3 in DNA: TGTGCCAGCAGCCCTTCAGCGGGGGTTTCCTACAATGAGCAGTTCTTC. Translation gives CASSPSAGVSYNEQFF.

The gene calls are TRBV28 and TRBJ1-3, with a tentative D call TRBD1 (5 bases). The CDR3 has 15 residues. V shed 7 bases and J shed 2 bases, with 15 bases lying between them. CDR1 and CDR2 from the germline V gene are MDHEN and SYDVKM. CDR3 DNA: TGTGCCAGCACCCCTGGCGGCAGGGCTGGAAACACCATATATTTT. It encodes CASTPGGRAGNTIYF. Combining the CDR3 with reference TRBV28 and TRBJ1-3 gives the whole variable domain DVKVTQSSRYLVKRTGEKVFLECVQDMDHENMFWYRQDPGLGLRLIYFSYDVKMKEKGDIPEGYSVSREKKERFSLILESASTNQTSMYLCASTPGGRAGNTIYFGEGSWLTVV.

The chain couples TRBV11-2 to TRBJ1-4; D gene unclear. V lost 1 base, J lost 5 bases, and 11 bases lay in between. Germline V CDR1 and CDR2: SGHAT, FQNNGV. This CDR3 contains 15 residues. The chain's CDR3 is CASSLGHTQNEKLFF. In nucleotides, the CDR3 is TGTGCCAGCAGCTTAGGGCACACCCAGAATGAAAAACTGTTTTTT.